Below are 25 T cell receptor beta chains sequenced from a single sample in a study of blood T cell repertoires in COVID-19. Assay used: immunoSEQ multiplex PCR; TCRdb lists only in-frame clones, some missing. The table has about 210,000 clones, about 91% seen once. Sequenced material: peripheral blood. All receptors come from a man under 40 with acute or convalescent COVID-19.

This clone was detected a few times. The chain recombines TRBV19 with TRBJ2-1, with D perhaps matching TRBD2 (5 bases). V was shortened by 7 bases and J by 4 bases, with 17 bases between the two germline ends. The length of the CDR3 is 15 residues. Germline-derived CDR1 and CDR2 are LNHDA and SQIVND (reference sequence). CDR3 coding DNA: TGTGCCAGTACCCTTGGGAGAGGGAAGTACAATGAGCAGTTCTTC. As protein: CASTLGRGKYNEQFF.

The chain carries TRBV18 and TRBJ2-5, with D unclear. This CDR3 is 14 amino acids long. V gave up 3 bases and J gave up 5 bases, with 13 bases separating them. Germline loops: CDR1 KGHSH, CDR2 LQKENI. The CDR3 DNA reads TGTGCCAGCTCACCGACTCTGGCCGATGAGACCCAGTACTTC. Its protein is CASSPTLADETQYF.

The chain joins TRBV5-1 to TRBJ1-4, with TRBD1 matching over 9 bases. V lost 4 bases, J lost 6 bases, and 4 bases stayed unmatched. Germline CDR1 reads SGHRS; CDR2 reads YFSETQ. This CDR3 comprises 14 residues. The CDR3 spells CASSRDRVDEKLFF. The CDR3 DNA reads TGCGCCAGCAGCCGGGACAGGGTTGATGAAAAACTGTTTTTT.

The rearrangement links TRBV5-1 to TRBJ1-6; 7 bases fit TRBD1. Germline V gene data show CDR1 as SGHRS and CDR2 as YFSETQ. This CDR3 contains 16 residues. Trimming at V came to 2 bases and at J to 10 bases, leaving 12 bases not matched to a gene. The CDR3 reads CASSFVSGTAVSPLHF. DNA of the CDR3: TGCGCCAGCAGCTTCGTATCCGGGACAGCAGTCTCACCCCTCCACTTT. Full variable domain (remainder filled in from reference TRBV5-1 and TRBJ1-6): KAGVTQTPRYLIKTRGQQVTLSCSPISGHRSVSWYQQTPGQGLQFLFEYFSETQRNKGNFPGRFSGRQFSNSRSEMNVSTLELGDSALYLCASSFVSGTAVSPLHFGNGTRLTVT.

About this clone itself: Relative to the germline gene, one junction end is altered; a read error may explain this. The V call is TRBV11-3, the J call TRBJ2-7, with D possibly being TRBD1 (6 bases). The CDR3 is 12 residues long. Per the germline V gene, CDR1 is SGHNT and CDR2 is YENEEA. CDR3 DNA sequence: TGTGCCAGCAGCTGGGACACGCTGAGGCAGAACTTC. This codes for CASSWDTLRQNF.

The V call is TRBV28, the J call TRBJ1-1; D gene unclear. The CDR3 loop spans 14 amino acids. V was trimmed by 6 bases and J by 0 bases, leaving 11 bases between them. Per germline, CDR1 MDHEN and CDR2 SYDVKM. CDR3 residues: CASRLLLMNTEAFF. The CDR3 DNA reads TGTGCCAGCAGGCTACTCCTTATGAACACTGAAGCTTTCTTT.

This clone was recorded only once. V usage is TRBV5-6 and J usage is TRBJ2-7, with D possibly TRBD1 on 5 matching bases. The CDR3 has 15 amino acids. Trimming took off 0 bases at V and 4 bases at J, with 14 bases between the two ends. Germline CDR1 reads SGHDT; CDR2 reads YYEEEE. The CDR3 loop reads CASSLGLSRVYEQYF. The CDR3 DNA reads as TGTGCCAGCAGCTTGGGCCTCTCCAGGGTTTACGAGCAGTACTTC. Drawing the rest from reference TRBV5-6 and TRBJ2-7, the complete variable domain is DAGVTQSPTHLIKTRGQQVTLRCSPKSGHDTVSWYQQALGQGPQFIFQYYEEEERQRGNFPDRFSGHQFPNYSSELNVNALLLGDSALYLCASSLGLSRVYEQYFGPGTRLTVT.

This clone has more than one count but fewer than ten. V is TRBV5-1 and J is TRBJ1-2; D is unresolved. The CDR3 totals 13 residues. The ends were cut back, 4 bases at V and 3 bases at J, with 10 bases in the middle. Germline values: CDR1 SGHRS, CDR2 YFSETQ. This CDR3 reads CASSPALDYGYTF. CDR3 in DNA: TGCGCCAGCAGCCCCGCACTGGACTATGGCTACACCTTC.

The gene calls are TRBV6-5 and TRBJ2-7; 9 bases are shared with TRBD1. Germline V gives CDR1 MNHEY, CDR2 SVGAGI. Unmatched junction bases numbered 3, after V lost 5 bases and J lost 1 base. This CDR3 spans 14 amino acids. This CDR3 is CASSLGQGSYEQYF. For the CDR3, the DNA is TGTGCCAGCAGTCTCGGACAGGGGTCCTACGAGCAGTACTTC.

V is TRBV12-5 and J is TRBJ1-4, with 7 positions matching TRBD1. CDR1 and CDR2 (germline): LGHNT, FRNRAP. This CDR3 comprises 17 residues. The V segment lost 2 bases and the J segment 2 bases; nucleotides outside the gene matches: 8. The CDR3 here is CASGLRTGVTTNEKLFF. The DNA for the CDR3 is TGTGCTAGTGGTTTGAGAACAGGGGTGACGACTAATGAAAAACTGTTTTTT.

The rearrangement uses TRBV27 and TRBJ2-7; 9 bases are shared with TRBD1. Germline assignment: CDR1 MNHEY and CDR2 SMNVEV (reference sequence). V lost 2 bases to trimming and J lost 2 bases; unmatched junction nucleotides: 13. The CDR3 loop spans 18 amino acids. The DNA of the CDR3 is TGTGCCAGCAGTTTAATCCCGGGACAGGGTTTCAGTCCCTACGAGCAGTACTTC. Its protein product is CASSLIPGQGFSPYEQYF.

V gene TRBV10-3 combines with J gene TRBJ2-5; 12 bases align to TRBD2. CDR1 and CDR2 from the germline V gene are ENHRY and SYGVKD. The J segment lost 5 bases and the V segment lost 4 bases, leaving 5 bases of the junction unmatched. CDR3 length: 15 amino acids. The chain's CDR3 is CAISGLAGVGETQYF. The CDR3 region has the DNA TGTGCCATCAGTGGACTAGCGGGAGTGGGGGAGACCCAGTACTTC.

The gene calls are TRBV6-5 and TRBJ2-7, with D unresolved. Germline CDR1 is MNHEY and CDR2 is SVGAGI. CDR3 length: 15 residues. V was cut by 4 bases and J by 0 bases, with 13 bases left in between. The CDR3 protein is CASSSPSGSSYEQYF. DNA of the CDR3: TGTGCCAGCAGTTCGCCCTCAGGCAGCTCCTACGAGCAGTACTTC.

This chain connects TRBV28 to TRBJ1-2; 11 bases agree with TRBD1. The CDR3 is 17 residues long. Germline V gene sequence: CDR1 MDHEN, CDR2 SYDVKM. The junction had 9 bases not matched to a gene; V was cut back by 3 bases and J by 3 bases. The DNA for the CDR3 is TGTGCCAGCAGTTTTAAGGACAGGGGGCTCCGACACTATGGCTACACCTTC. This gives the protein CASSFKDRGLRHYGYTF.

The rearrangement uses TRBV3-1 (or the pseudogene TRBV3-2) and TRBJ2-4; TRBD2 agrees at 8 bases. This CDR3 comprises 13 residues. In germline, CDR1 is LGHDT, CDR2 YNNKEL (reference sequence). Trimming cost V 4 bases and J 7 bases; bases outside gene matches: 3. The CDR3 here is CASSPGGRNIQYF. The CDR3, as DNA: TGTGCCAGCAGCCCAGGCGGGAGGAACATTCAGTACTTC.

This clone was seen just once. The J gene is TRBJ2-3, the V gene TRBV19; the D is unclear. Trimming left V 5 bases short and J 0 bases short, with 9 bases between. Germline V gene data show CDR1 as LNHDA and CDR2 as SQIVND (reference sequence). This CDR3 spans 14 amino acids. The CDR3 DNA is TGTGCCAGTAGTGGCGGAAAAAGCACAGATACGCAGTATTTT. Residues: CASSGGKSTDTQYF.

The rearrangement joins TRBV19 to TRBJ2-1; D uncertain. The CDR3 is made up of 14 amino acids. Germline CDR1 and CDR2: LNHDA and SQIVND (reference sequence). Deletions cut 2 bases from V and 10 bases from J, with 15 bases between. The CDR3 nucleotides are TGTGCCAGTAGTATATCCTCTCCCCCGTCCGAGCAGTTCTTC. This encodes CASSISSPPSEQFF. The variable domain in full, completed from reference TRBV19 and TRBJ2-1, reads DGGITQSPKYLFRKEGQNVTLSCEQNLNHDAMYWYRQDPGQGLRLIYYSQIVNDFQKGDIAEGYSVSREKKESFPLTVTSAQKNPTAFYLCASSISSPPSEQFFGPGTRLTVL.

V gene TRBV27 combines with J gene TRBJ2-3; no definite D call. CDR3 length: 15 residues. With 3 bases removed from V and 6 bases from J, the gap between germline ends came to 16 bases. Germline values: CDR1 MNHEY, CDR2 SMNVEV (reference sequence). The CDR3 is CASSFGFQPGDTQYF. The DNA for the CDR3 is TGTGCCAGCAGTTTTGGCTTCCAGCCCGGGGATACGCAGTATTTT.

The rearrangement links TRBV2 to TRBJ1-5; no definite D call. CDR3 length: 13 residues. Between the trimmed V and J ends, which lost 4 bases and 6 bases, there was a span of 10 bases. From germline, CDR1 is SNHLY and CDR2 FYNNEI. This chain's CDR3 is CASSVAGSQPQHF. The CDR3 nucleotides read TGTGCCAGCAGTGTTGCGGGGAGTCAGCCCCAGCATTTT.

This chain links TRBV18 with TRBJ2-7; TRBD2 matches at 9 bases. V lost 3 bases to trimming and J lost 2 bases; unmatched junction nucleotides: 2. The CDR3 is made up of 14 amino acids. Germline V lookup: CDR1 KGHSH, CDR2 LQKENI. CDR3 region: CASSPRTSAYEQYF. CDR3 DNA: TGTGCCAGCTCACCCAGGACTAGCGCCTACGAGCAGTACTTC.

In nucleotides, the CDR3 is TGTGCCAGCACCTCAGGGGCCAGAAGTAACACTGAAGCTTTCTTT. Protein product: CASTSGARSNTEAFF. The chain joins TRBV5-4 to TRBJ1-1, with D possibly TRBD1 on 6 matching bases. Germline V CDR1 and CDR2: SGHNT, YYREEE (reference sequence). There are 15 residues in the CDR3. Trimming removed 6 bases from V and 2 bases from J, with 17 bases in between.

The CDR3 loop reads CASSHQQPGTDTQYF. The CDR3 nucleotides are TGTGCCAGCAGTCACCAACAGCCAGGTACAGATACGCAGTATTTT. The chain couples TRBV28 to TRBJ2-3; no definite D call. V lost 5 bases, J lost 3 bases, and 15 bases lay in between. Per germline, CDR1 MDHEN and CDR2 SYDVKM. The CDR3 extends over 15 amino acids.

The gene calls are TRBV6-6 and TRBJ2-5; D is ambiguous. CDR3 size: 11 residues. Germline CDR1 and CDR2: MNHNY and SVGAGI (reference sequence). Trimming left V 3 bases short and J 5 bases short, with 4 bases between. CDR3 amino acids: CASSYSETQYF. CDR3 in DNA: TGTGCCAGCAGTTATTCGGAGACCCAGTACTTC.

The table lists this clone with a count of one. The gene calls are TRBV5-1 and TRBJ2-3, with D possibly matching TRBD1 (6 bases). The CDR3 loop spans 17 amino acids. The V gene lost 0 bases and the J gene lost 5 bases, with 19 bases spanning the gap. The germline CDR1 and CDR2 sequences are SGHRS and YFSETQ. As DNA, the CDR3 is TGCGCCAGCAGCTTGGAAAGTACAGGGTTATTTGGAGATACGCAGTATTTT. This encodes CASSLESTGLFGDTQYF.

The chain joins TRBV18 to TRBJ1-5; 8 nucleotides line up with TRBD1. The CDR3 consists of 13 residues. Germline trimming cut 6 bases from V and 5 bases from J; bases unmatched to any gene: 3. CDR1 is KGHSH, CDR2 LQKENI, per germline. Written as DNA, the CDR3 is TGTGCCAGCTCGGAGGGACAGGATCAGCCCCAGCATTTT. Encoded protein: CASSEGQDQPQHF.